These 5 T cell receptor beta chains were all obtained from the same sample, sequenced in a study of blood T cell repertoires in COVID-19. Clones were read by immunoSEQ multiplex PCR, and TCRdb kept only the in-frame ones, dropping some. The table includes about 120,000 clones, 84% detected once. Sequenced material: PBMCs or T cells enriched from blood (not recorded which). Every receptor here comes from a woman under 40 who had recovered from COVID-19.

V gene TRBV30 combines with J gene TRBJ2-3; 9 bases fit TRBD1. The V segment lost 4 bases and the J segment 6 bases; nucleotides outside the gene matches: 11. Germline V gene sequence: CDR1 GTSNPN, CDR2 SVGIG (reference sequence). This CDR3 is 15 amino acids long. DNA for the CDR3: TGTGCCTGGAAAACGGGACAGGGTTGGAGCGATACGCAGTATTTT. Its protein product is CAWKTGQGWSDTQYF. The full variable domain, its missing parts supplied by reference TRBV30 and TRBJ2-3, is SQTIHQWPATLVQPVGSPLSLECTVEGTSNPNLYWYRQAAGRGLQLLFYSVGIGQISSEVPQNLSASRPQDRQFILSSKKLLLSDSGFYLCAWKTGQGWSDTQYFGPGTRLTVL.

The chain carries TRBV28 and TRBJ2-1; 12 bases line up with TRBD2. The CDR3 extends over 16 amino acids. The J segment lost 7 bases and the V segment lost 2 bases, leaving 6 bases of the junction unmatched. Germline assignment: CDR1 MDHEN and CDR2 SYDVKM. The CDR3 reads CASSLLAGGSSNEQFF. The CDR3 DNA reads TGTGCCAGCAGTTTACTAGCGGGAGGGTCTTCAAATGAGCAGTTCTTC.

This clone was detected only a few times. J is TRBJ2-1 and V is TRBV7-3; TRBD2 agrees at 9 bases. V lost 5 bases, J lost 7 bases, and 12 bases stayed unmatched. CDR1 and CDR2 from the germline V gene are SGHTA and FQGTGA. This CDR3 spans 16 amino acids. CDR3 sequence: CASSLRNLAGNNEQFF. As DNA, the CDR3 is TGTGCCAGCAGCCTAAGGAATCTAGCGGGAAATAATGAGCAGTTCTTC.

In DNA, the CDR3 is TGTGCCAGCAGCCCGACTGGTAGCGAAGACAATGAGCAGTTCTTC. It is translated as CASSPTGSEDNEQFF. The chain uses TRBV7-2 and TRBJ2-1, with a possible D match to TRBD2 (5 bases). CDR3 length: 15 amino acids. V lost 5 bases and J 5 bases, leaving 16 bases between the germline ends. Germline assignment: CDR1 SGHTA and CDR2 FQGNSA.

Written as DNA, the CDR3 is TGTGCCAGCAGCTTTGACAGTCGATTCTACAATGAGCAGTTCTTC. Its translation: CASSFDSRFYNEQFF. This chain uses TRBV11-2 with TRBJ2-1, with D possibly TRBD1 on 5 matching bases. V shed 3 bases and J shed 3 bases, with 12 bases lying between them. Looked up from germline, CDR1 is SGHAT and CDR2 is FQNNGV. The CDR3 is 15 residues long.